Presented here are 16 T cell receptor beta chains from one specimen sequenced in a study of T-cell reconstitution after alpha-beta-depleted transplantation in children. During its preparation, the TCRbeta library received unique molecular identifiers. TCRdb processed the PCR reads anew with MiXCR; each CDR3 protein has one entry. The sample consists of around 700,000 distinct CDR3 sequences, less than 15% of them appearing once. The input for sequencing was PBMCs, taken before TCRalphabeta/CD19-depleted stem cell transplant. Receptor source: a girl between 2 and 10 years old with congenital amegakaryocytic thrombocytopenia, due to receive a stem cell transplant.

V gene TRBV7-9 combines with J gene TRBJ1-4; 7 bases agree with TRBD1. This CDR3 comprises 17 residues. V trimming: 4 bases; J trimming: 1 base; junction bases outside the gene matches: 9. The germline V gene encodes CDR1 SEHNR and CDR2 FQNEAQ (reference sequence). CDR3 in DNA: TGTGCCAGCAGCTGGAACAGGGGAGGGAAAACTAATGAAAAACTGTTTTTT. Its translation is CASSWNRGGKTNEKLFF.

This rearrangement joins TRBV5-1 to TRBJ2-1, with D maybe TRBD2 (6 bases). The CDR3 loop spans 16 amino acids. From germline, CDR1 is SGHRS and CDR2 YFSETQ. The V end was cut by 4 bases, the J end by 0 bases, with 14 bases between. CDR3: CASSPLLADSYNEQFF. The CDR3 coding sequence is TGCGCCAGCAGCCCCTTGTTAGCGGACTCCTACAATGAGCAGTTCTTC.

In its sample, this clonotype was seen many times. The J gene is TRBJ1-4, the V gene TRBV3-1; D gene uncertain. Germline V lookup: CDR1 LGHDT, CDR2 YNNKEL (reference sequence). The CDR3 extends over 11 amino acids. The germline V and J ends were trimmed by 1 base and 8 bases, with 2 bases remaining between them. CDR3 region: CASSQGEKLFF. In DNA form, the CDR3 reads TGTGCCAGCAGCCAAGGAGAAAAACTGTTTTTT.

The J gene is TRBJ2-7, the V gene TRBV7-8; TRBD2 aligns across 13 bases. This CDR3 is built from 17 residues. CDR1 and CDR2 (germline): SGHVS, FQNEAQ. V lost 4 bases, J lost 5 bases, and 11 bases stayed unmatched. The CDR3: CASSSWTSGSSIHEQYF. The CDR3 bases are TGTGCCAGCAGCTCCTGGACTAGCGGGAGTTCGATCCACGAGCAGTACTTC.

The chain recombines TRBV20-1 with TRBJ2-5; 7 bases line up with TRBD1. V shed 4 bases, J shed 4 bases, and the junction held 9 bases outside the gene matches. Germline CDR1 DFQATT, CDR2 SNEGSKA (reference sequence). This CDR3 is 14 amino acids long. CDR3 loop: CSAKKTGPRETQYF. CDR3 bases: TGCAGTGCTAAAAAGACAGGGCCCCGAGAGACCCAGTACTTC.

This clonotype was found many times. The rearrangement joins TRBV29-1 to TRBJ1-5, with D possibly TRBD1 on 6 matching bases. The CDR3 has 13 residues. Germline CDR1 is SQVTM and CDR2 is ANQGSEA. V was clipped by 4 bases and J by 2 bases, with 9 bases between them. The CDR3 bases are TGCAGCGTTGCTGGGGGCGGCAATCAGCCCCAGCATTTT. Its translation: CSVAGGGNQPQHF.

V gene TRBV20-1 combines with J gene TRBJ2-7, with 11 nucleotides matching TRBD2. CDR1 and CDR2 (germline): DFQATT, SNEGSKA (reference sequence). V lost 3 bases to trimming and J lost 1 base; unmatched junction nucleotides: 5. This CDR3 contains 15 residues. This CDR3 reads CSASPGTSGSYEQYF. CDR3 DNA sequence: TGCAGTGCTAGCCCCGGGACTAGCGGTTCCTACGAGCAGTACTTC.

This clonotype was seen only a few times. V usage is TRBV7-7 and J usage is TRBJ2-5, with a weak D call TRBD1 (5 bases). Germline CDR1 and CDR2: SSHAT and FNYEAQ (reference sequence). The CDR3 length is 14 residues. V was shortened by 2 bases and J by 5 bases, with 12 bases between the two germline ends. The CDR3 nucleotides are TGTGCCAGCAGCTTATTAGGGGTCCGGGAGACCCAGTACTTC. As protein: CASSLLGVRETQYF.

This clonotype was observed at least ten times. Mismatch with germline at one junction end may stem from a read error. The chain is built from TRBV12-3 or TRBV12-4 and TRBJ2-7; 9 bases fit TRBD1. The CDR3 runs 11 residues. This chain's CDR3 is CASSLGDRVCF. CDR3 DNA: TGTGCCAGCAGCCTCGGGGACAGGGTGTGCTTC.

This clonotype was seen many times. The chain uses TRBV20-1 and TRBJ1-2; a weak D match, TRBD1 (6 bases). With 1 base removed from V and 8 bases from J, the gap between germline ends came to 8 bases. Germline-derived CDR1 and CDR2 are DFQATT and SNEGSKA (reference sequence). CDR3 length: 11 residues. CDR3 protein: CSARGGGGYTF. DNA of the CDR3: TGCAGTGCTAGAGGAGGGGGAGGCTACACCTTC.

The chain links TRBV12-3 or TRBV12-4 to TRBJ2-5; the D gene is possibly TRBD1 (6 bases). The CDR3 is made up of 15 amino acids. Trimming stripped 0 bases from V and 3 bases from J, with 11 bases between. CDR3 protein: CASSLAGTFKETQYF. CDR3 coding DNA: TGTGCCAGCAGTTTAGCGGGGACATTCAAAGAGACCCAGTACTTC.

This clonotype was detected only a few times. V usage is TRBV27 and J usage is TRBJ2-3, with 13 bases that match TRBD2. In germline, CDR1 is MNHEY, CDR2 SMNVEV (reference sequence). V dropped 10 bases and J dropped 6; count of bases not matched to a gene: 13. This CDR3 region has 16 residues. CDR3 bases: TGTGCCACCGGGACTAGCGGGGCGATCCCCCTGGATACGCAGTATTTT. This gives the protein CATGTSGAIPLDTQYF.

This clonotype was found many times. The rearrangement joins TRBV20-1 to TRBJ2-1; a weak D match, TRBD1 (6 bases). The CDR3 extends over 14 amino acids. The V gene's germline CDR1 is DFQATT and CDR2 SNEGSKA (reference sequence). Between the trimmed V and J ends, which lost 5 bases and 3 bases, there was a span of 14 bases. The CDR3 DNA reads TGCAGTGCTGAAACAGGGAGTTTCTACAATGAGCAGTTCTTC. The encoded protein is CSAETGSFYNEQFF.

This clonotype was picked up many times. CDR3 bases: TGTGCCAGCAGGGTGGATCGTGATACGCAGTATTTT. Residues: CASRVDRDTQYF. The chain employs TRBV6-1 and TRBJ2-3; D remains unclear. CDR3 length: 12 amino acids. Germline V gene lookup returns CDR1 MNHNS and CDR2 SASEGT. V shed 6 bases and J shed 6 bases, with 10 bases lying between them.

This clonotype was counted between two and nine times. The chain uses TRBV6-1 and TRBJ2-1; 9 bases line up with TRBD1. The V gene end was trimmed by 6 bases and the J gene end by 0 bases; junction bases not matched to a gene: 12. Looked up from germline, CDR1 is MNHNS and CDR2 is SASEGT. The CDR3 length is 18 residues. The DNA for the CDR3 is TGTGCCAGCAGCCGACTCATACAGGGGGCTAGCTCCTACAATGAGCAGTTCTTC. Protein product: CASSRLIQGASSYNEQFF.

This chain uses TRBV7-8 with TRBJ2-3; 11 bases are shared with TRBD2. The CDR3 is 18 residues long. CDR1 is SGHVS, CDR2 FQNEAQ, per germline. J was trimmed by 2 bases and V by 1 base; bases with no gene match: 8. CDR3: CASSLDPSGGKVTDTQYF. The CDR3 region has the DNA TGTGCCAGCAGCTTAGACCCTAGCGGGGGGAAGGTCACAGATACGCAGTATTTT. Supplemented by reference TRBV7-8 and TRBJ2-3, the full variable domain reads GAGVSQSPRYKVAKRGQDVALRCDPISGHVSLFWYQQALGQGPEFLTYFQNEAQLDKSGLPSDRFFAERPEGSVSTLKIQRTQQEDSAVYLCASSLDPSGGKVTDTQYFGPGTRLTVL.